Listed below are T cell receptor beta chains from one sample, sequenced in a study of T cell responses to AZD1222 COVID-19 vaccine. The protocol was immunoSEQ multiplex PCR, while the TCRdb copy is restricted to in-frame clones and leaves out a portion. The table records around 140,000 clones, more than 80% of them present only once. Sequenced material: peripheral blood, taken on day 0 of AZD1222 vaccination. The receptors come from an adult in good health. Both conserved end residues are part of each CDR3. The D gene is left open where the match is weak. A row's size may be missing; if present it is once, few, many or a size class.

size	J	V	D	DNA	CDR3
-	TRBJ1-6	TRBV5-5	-	TGTGCCAGCAGCTTGTGGGGGACCCTCAACCTAAACTCACCCCTCCACTTT	CASSLWGTLNLNSPLHF
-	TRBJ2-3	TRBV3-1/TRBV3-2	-	TGTGCCAGCGCGGTGGAGCGAGCCACAGATACGCAGTATTTT	CASAVERATDTQYF
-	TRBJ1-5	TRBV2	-	TGTGCCAGCAATTCAGGGGACAGCAATCAGCCCCAGCATTTT	CASNSGDSNQPQHF
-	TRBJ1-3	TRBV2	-	TGTGCCAGCAGTGAGGTGGTCTCTGGAAACACCATATATTTT	CASSEVVSGNTIYF
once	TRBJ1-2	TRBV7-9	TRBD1	TGTGCCAGCAGCATATCTGAGACAGGGGGGAACTATGGCTACACCTTC	CASSISETGGNYGYTF
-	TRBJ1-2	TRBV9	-	TGTGCCAGCAGCGCCGAGGTTCCTGCCGGGGGCTACACCTTC	CASSAEVPAGGYTF
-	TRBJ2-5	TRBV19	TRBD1	TGTGCCAGTAGTATAACTGGGACAGGACCATTCCGAGCGGGCAACCAAGAGACCCAGTACTTC	CASSITGTGPFRAGNQETQYF
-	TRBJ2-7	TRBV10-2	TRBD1	TGCGCCAGCAGCCTGACAGGGGGGGCCTCCTACGAGCAGTACTTC	CASSLTGGASYEQYF
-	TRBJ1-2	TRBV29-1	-	TGCAGCGGGGGGGATGACAGCCTCTATGGCTACACCTTC	CSGGDDSLYGYTF
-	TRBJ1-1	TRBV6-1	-	TGTGCCAGCAGTGAAACCGGGACGGATAACACTGAAGCTTTCTTT	CASSETGTDNTEAFF
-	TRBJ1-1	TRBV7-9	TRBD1	TGTGCCAGCAGCTCGTCGACAGGGCCTGAAGCTTTCTTT	CASSSSTGPEAFF
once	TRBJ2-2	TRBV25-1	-	TGTGCCAGCAGCCCCCCCTGGGACACCGGGGAGCTGTTTTTT	CASSPPWDTGELFF
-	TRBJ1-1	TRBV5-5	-	TGTGCCAGCAGCGGCCGGGGGAGGGGGATGAACACTGAAGCTTTCTTT	CASSGRGRGMNTEAFF
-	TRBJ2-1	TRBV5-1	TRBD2	TGCGCCAGCAGCTTGGGACTAGCGGGGGGCCGCCCCTACAATGAGCAGTTCTTC	CASSLGLAGGRPYNEQFF
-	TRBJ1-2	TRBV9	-	TGTGCCAGCAGCGTAGTGGTCTCTGGCGGAGGCTACACCTTC	CASSVVVSGGGYTF
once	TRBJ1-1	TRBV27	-	TGTGCCAGCAGCCCGCTGGGGCAGAACACTGAAGCTTTCTTT	CASSPLGQNTEAFF
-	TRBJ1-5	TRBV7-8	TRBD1	TGTGCCAGCAGCTTAGTTACAGGGGAGCCCCAGCATTTT	CASSLVTGEPQHF
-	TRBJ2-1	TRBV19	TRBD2	TGTGCCAGTAGTATAGTGGCGGGGGGGTTCAATGAGCAGTTCTTC	CASSIVAGGFNEQFF
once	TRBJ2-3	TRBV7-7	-	TGTGCCAGCAGCTTAGGGAGTTATGCAGATACGCAGTATTTT	CASSLGSYADTQYF
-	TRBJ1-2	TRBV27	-	TGTGCCAGCAGTTGGGGGGTCGACTATGGCTACACCTTC	CASSWGVDYGYTF
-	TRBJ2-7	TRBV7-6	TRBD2	TGTGCCAGCAGCTTAGCGAGCGGGGGGGCCTCATCCGAGCAGTACTTC	CASSLASGGASSEQYF
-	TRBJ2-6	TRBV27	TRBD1	TGTGCCAGCAGTTTATTGCGCACAGGGGTTAGCTCTGGGGCCAACGTCCTGACTTTC	CASSLLRTGVSSGANVLTF
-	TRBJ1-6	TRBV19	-	TGTGCCAGTAGTATGTGGGGGCGCGGGTCACCCCTCCACTTT	CASSMWGRGSPLHF
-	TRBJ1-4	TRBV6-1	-	TGTGCCAGCAGTGAAGCGCGGAGCGGGGCCTGCATATTT	CASSEARSGACIF
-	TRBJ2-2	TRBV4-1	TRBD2	TGCGCCAGCAGCCCCCTATATGGGGCCCCGGGGGGCGGGGAGCTGTTTTTT	CASSPLYGAPGGGELFF
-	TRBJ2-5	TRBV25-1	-	TGTGCCAGCCGGGACTTTCAAGAGACCCAGTACTTC	CASRDFQETQYF
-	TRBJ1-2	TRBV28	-	TGTGCCAGCACCAACAGGGATGGCTACACCTTC	CASTNRDGYTF